Listed below are T cell receptor beta chains from one sample, sequenced in a study of blood T cell repertoires in COVID-19. Assay: immunoSEQ multiplex PCR; the TCRdb copy retains only in-frame clones and omits some. The repertoire holds about 48,000 clones, with approximately 86% as singletons. Sequenced material: peripheral blood. The receptors originated from a woman at least 80 years old with acute or convalescent COVID-19. Both conserved end residues are trimmed from each CDR3.

v_call	j_call	cdr3_aa
TRBV27	TRBJ2-7	AGGQGIHEQY
TRBV7-2	TRBJ1-3	ASSPTGGNTIY
TRBV3-1/TRBV3-2	TRBJ1-4	ASSPSTGAEKLF
TRBV7-2	TRBJ1-1	ASSLEDIRGGGNTEAF
TRBV6-6	TRBJ1-1	ASRPPGQSATEAF
TRBV19	TRBJ1-1	ASSIRKQGVGTEAF
TRBV7-2	TRBJ2-3	ASSLVGLADTQY
TRBV2	TRBJ1-6	ASGYTTGVNSPLH
TRBV5-6	TRBJ1-2	ASSLGGADGYT
TRBV5-4	TRBJ2-1	ASSPQRGAYNEQF
TRBV29-1	TRBJ1-4	SVSDRGGEKLF
TRBV5-1	TRBJ2-5	ASSLGTSGGLQETQY
TRBV19	TRBJ2-5	ASSNRKETQY
TRBV3-1/TRBV3-2	TRBJ2-7	ASSPRGHESTEQY
TRBV14	TRBJ2-1	ASSQEAGGYNEQF
TRBV29-1	TRBJ2-6	SVEAEGSGANVLT
TRBV7-2	TRBJ2-7	ASSFTYEQY
TRBV9	TRBJ2-3	ASSAQGLGEDTQY
TRBV28	TRBJ1-1	ASTLDRGRTEAF
TRBV7-2	TRBJ2-1	ASSPTAGEQF
TRBV5-4	TRBJ1-2	ASSSPGQERAIYGYT
TRBV2	TRBJ1-2	ASKSGSNYGYT
TRBV6-5	TRBJ2-5	ASSYSIQGLGTQY
TRBV7-2	TRBJ2-1	ASSITSGGTEF
TRBV5-1	TRBJ1-4	ASSTGQVNEKLF
TRBV6-1	TRBJ1-6	ASSESVSGRPENSPLH
TRBV27	TRBJ2-7	ASRLGTGAYEQY
TRBV6-5	TRBJ2-1	ASSYLLEQF
TRBV18	TRBJ1-1	ASSLSGGNTEAF
TRBV6-5	TRBJ1-2	ASSYKRGGYGYT
TRBV19	TRBJ1-6	ASTKAGLNSPLH
TRBV18	TRBJ2-5	ASAPQGPSAPETQY
TRBV6-5	TRBJ1-1	ASRQGRNTEAF
TRBV6-5	TRBJ2-7	ASLVQGGSYEQY
TRBV10-1	TRBJ2-1	ASSPRDRGRYEQF